This T cell receptor (beta chain) was obtained from a study of vaccination effects on CD4 cells after COVID-19. The study's findings and limits: Whether induced by infection or by vaccine, clones showed marked clonal contraction late after vaccination.

The V gene end was trimmed by 5 bases and the J gene end by 7 bases; junction bases not matched to a gene: 17. The CDR3 runs to 16 residues. The germline V gene encodes CDR1 MNHEY and CDR2 SVGEGT. The repertoire was sequenced with immunoSEQ multiplex PCR; TCRdb's copy has only in-frame clones and lacks some. The sample has about 59,000 clones, 78% seen once. Antigen-specific CD4+ T cells were expanded with viral peptide pools in the ViraFEST assay before sequencing. Subsequent to a culture period of more than 8 days, CD4+ T cells were isolated. Subjects were given two BNT162b2 or mRNA-1273 vaccine doses. This clone was observed a single time. Its antigen is as yet unknown.

The chain is built from TRBV6-2 or TRBV6-3 and TRBJ2-7, with 7 bases aligning to TRBD1. The sequence came from a human donor who received a COVID-19 vaccine. The sample in question was CD4+ T cells from PBMCs cultured with HCoV-OC43 spike peptides, obtained after COVID-19 vaccination. Subset in this sample: HCoV-OC43 spike overlapping peptide pool stimulation. DNA of the CDR3: TGTGCCAGCAGTGGCCACAAGACAGGGTCGATGCGGGAGCAGTACGTC. Translated: CASSGHKTGSMREQYV.